The entry below gives a single T cell receptor (beta chain) sequence along with its context. The target antigen is unknown. These data originate in a study of shared clonotypes between healthy human individuals. Clones were read by immunoSEQ multiplex PCR, and TCRdb kept only the in-frame ones, dropping some. In the table there are roughly 1,500,000 clones, just under 99% of which are singletons. The CDR3 runs 12 residues. Trimming took off 6 bases at V and 4 bases at J, with 8 bases between the two ends. Germline V gene sequence: CDR1 SGHTA, CDR2 FQGNSA. The study, taken as a whole, reports: Blood was the sole source, and tissue repertoires probably differ.

The V and J genes are TRBV7-2 and TRBJ2-3; D remains ambiguous. Specimen: naive CD4+ T cells sorted from blood. Stated subset: CD45RA+ positively selected. The source of this sequence is a man aged 25 to 40 in good health. The CDR3 sequence: CASSRFSDTQYF. The CDR3 DNA reads as TGTGCCAGCAGTCGATTTTCAGATACGCAGTATTTT.